The present entry profiles one T cell receptor beta chain with its context. Sequenced by immunoSEQ multiplex PCR; TCRdb stores in-frame clones only, minus some. There are about 31,000 clones in the sample; 70% to 80% occur only once, and approximately 15% lies in the top ten. These data belong to a study of OX40 agonist ivuxolimab in advanced cancers. Study summary: Mean age around 60 years, range about 20 to 79; around 80% male. Partial response was recorded in three patients: one hepatocellular carcinoma and two cutaneous melanoma cases.

The CDR3 totals 14 residues. Germline V CDR1 and CDR2: KGHSH, LQKENI. The V and J ends lost 3 bases and 8 bases respectively, with 16 bases between them. This chain uses TRBV18 with TRBJ1-2, with D hard to call. The source was CD4+ or CD8+ T cells sorted from blood, collected in a trial of the OX40 agonist ivuxolimab. The receptor comes from an adult with an advanced solid tumor such as melanoma, head and neck, liver or kidney cancer. The CDR3 DNA sequence: TGTGCCAGCTCACCTCCAGAGCTCCTATTGGGCTACACCTTC. It yields the protein CASSPPELLLGYTF.